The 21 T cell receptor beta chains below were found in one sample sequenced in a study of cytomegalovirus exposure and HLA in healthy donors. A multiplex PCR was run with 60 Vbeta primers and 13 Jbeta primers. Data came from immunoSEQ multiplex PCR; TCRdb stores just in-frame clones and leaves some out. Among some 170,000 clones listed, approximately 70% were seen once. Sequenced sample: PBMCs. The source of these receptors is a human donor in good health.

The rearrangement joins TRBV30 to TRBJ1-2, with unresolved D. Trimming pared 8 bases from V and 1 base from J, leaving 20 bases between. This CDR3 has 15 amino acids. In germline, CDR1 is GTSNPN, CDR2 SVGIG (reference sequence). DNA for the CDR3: TGTGCCGCGTTTACCGAGGGAAAAGATAACTATGGCTACACCTTC. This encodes CAAFTEGKDNYGYTF.

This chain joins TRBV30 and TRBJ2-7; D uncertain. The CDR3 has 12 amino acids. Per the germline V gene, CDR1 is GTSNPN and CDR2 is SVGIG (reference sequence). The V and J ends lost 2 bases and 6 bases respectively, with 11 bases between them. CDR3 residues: CAWSITVSEQYF. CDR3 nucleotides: TGTGCCTGGAGTATCACTGTGAGCGAGCAGTACTTC.

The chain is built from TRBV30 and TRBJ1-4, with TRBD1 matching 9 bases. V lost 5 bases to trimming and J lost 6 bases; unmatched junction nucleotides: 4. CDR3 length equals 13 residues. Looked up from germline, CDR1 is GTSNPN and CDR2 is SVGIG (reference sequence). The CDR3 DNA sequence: TGTGCCTGGGTCGGACAGGGGTATGAAAAACTGTTTTTT. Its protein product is CAWVGQGYEKLFF.

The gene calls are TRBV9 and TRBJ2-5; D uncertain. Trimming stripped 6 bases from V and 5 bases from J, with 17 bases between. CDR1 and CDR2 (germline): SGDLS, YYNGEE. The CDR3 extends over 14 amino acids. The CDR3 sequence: CASNLAHSGETQYF. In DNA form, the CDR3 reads TGTGCCAGCAACCTGGCGCACTCCGGGGAGACCCAGTACTTC.

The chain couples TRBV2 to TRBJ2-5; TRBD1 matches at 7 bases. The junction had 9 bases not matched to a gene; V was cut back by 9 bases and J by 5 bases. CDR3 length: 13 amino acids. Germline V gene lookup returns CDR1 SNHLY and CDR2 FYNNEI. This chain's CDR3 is CARETGVEETQYF. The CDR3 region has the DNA TGTGCCAGGGAAACAGGGGTTGAGGAGACCCAGTACTTC.

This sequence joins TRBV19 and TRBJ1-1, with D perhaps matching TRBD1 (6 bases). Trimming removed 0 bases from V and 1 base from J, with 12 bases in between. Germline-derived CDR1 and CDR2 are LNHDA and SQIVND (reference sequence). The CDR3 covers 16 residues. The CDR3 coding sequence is TGTGCCAGTAGTATAGAGGGGTACAGGGCGAACACTGAAGCTTTCTTT. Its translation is CASSIEGYRANTEAFF.

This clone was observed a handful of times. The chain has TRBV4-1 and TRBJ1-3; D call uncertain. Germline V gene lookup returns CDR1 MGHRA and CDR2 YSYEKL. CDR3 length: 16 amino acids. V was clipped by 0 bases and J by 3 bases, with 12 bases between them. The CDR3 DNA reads TGCGCCAGCAGCCAAGATCTTTCGCGAGGTGGAAACACCATATATTTT. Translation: CASSQDLSRGGNTIYF.

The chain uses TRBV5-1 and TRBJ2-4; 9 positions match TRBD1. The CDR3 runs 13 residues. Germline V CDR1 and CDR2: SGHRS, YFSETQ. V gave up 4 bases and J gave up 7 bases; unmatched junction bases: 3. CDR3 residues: CASSLGTGNIQYF. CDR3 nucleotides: TGCGCCAGCAGCCTAGGGACAGGGAACATTCAGTACTTC.

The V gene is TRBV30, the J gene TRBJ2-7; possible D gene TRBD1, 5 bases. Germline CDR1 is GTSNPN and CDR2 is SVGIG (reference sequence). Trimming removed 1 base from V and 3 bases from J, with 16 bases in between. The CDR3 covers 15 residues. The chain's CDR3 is CAWSALGQQSYEQYF. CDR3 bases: TGTGCCTGGAGTGCCCTGGGGCAGCAAAGCTACGAGCAGTACTTC.

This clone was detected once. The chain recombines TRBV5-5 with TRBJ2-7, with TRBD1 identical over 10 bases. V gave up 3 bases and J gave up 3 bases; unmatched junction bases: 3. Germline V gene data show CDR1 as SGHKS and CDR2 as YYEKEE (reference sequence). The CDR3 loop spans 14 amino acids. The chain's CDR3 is CASSSDRGLYEQYF. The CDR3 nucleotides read TGTGCCAGCAGCTCCGACAGGGGGCTCTACGAGCAGTACTTC.

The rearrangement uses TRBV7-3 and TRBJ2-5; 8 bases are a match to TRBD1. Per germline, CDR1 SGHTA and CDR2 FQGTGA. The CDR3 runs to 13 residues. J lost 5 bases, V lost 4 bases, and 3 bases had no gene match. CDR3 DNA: TGTGCCAGCAGCTCCACAGGGGGGGAGACCCAGTACTTC. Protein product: CASSSTGGETQYF.

DNA for the CDR3: TGTGCCAGTAGTCCTCCCAGGGTCCTGGCCTATGGCTACACCTTC. Its translation is CASSPPRVLAYGYTF. The chain recombines TRBV19 with TRBJ1-2, with TRBD1 as a possible D gene (5 bases). This CDR3 comprises 15 residues. V lost 5 bases and J 4 bases, leaving 17 bases between the germline ends. Germline CDR1 reads LNHDA; CDR2 reads SQIVND (reference sequence).

CDR3 in DNA: TGTGCCTGGAGTATGGGCAGGTACCAAGAGACCCAGTACTTC. Translated, it gives CAWSMGRYQETQYF. The chain joins TRBV30 to TRBJ2-5; D unresolved. V dropped 2 bases and J dropped 0 bases, with 10 bases sitting between them. The CDR3 contains 14 residues. CDR1 and CDR2 from the germline V gene are GTSNPN and SVGIG (reference sequence).

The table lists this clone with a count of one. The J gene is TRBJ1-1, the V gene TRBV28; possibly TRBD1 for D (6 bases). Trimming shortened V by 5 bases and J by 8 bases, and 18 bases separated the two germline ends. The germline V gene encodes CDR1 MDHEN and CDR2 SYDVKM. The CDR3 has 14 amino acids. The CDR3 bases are TGTGCCAGCAGTCCCGGACAGACCCCTTGGGAAGCTTTCTTT. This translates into CASSPGQTPWEAFF.

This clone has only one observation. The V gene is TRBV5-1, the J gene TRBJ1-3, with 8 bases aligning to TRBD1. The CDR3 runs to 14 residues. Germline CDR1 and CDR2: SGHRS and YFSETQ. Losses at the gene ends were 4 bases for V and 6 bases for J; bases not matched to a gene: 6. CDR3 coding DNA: TGCGCCAGCAGCCAGGACAGGGAGGAAAACACCATATATTTT. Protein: CASSQDREENTIYF.

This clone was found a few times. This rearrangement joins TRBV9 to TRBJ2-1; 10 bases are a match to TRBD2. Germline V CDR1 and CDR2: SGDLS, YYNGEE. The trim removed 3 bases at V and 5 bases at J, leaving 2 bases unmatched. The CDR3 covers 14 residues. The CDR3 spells CASSGTSGNNEQFF. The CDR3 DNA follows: TGTGCCAGCAGCGGAACTAGCGGGAACAATGAGCAGTTCTTC.

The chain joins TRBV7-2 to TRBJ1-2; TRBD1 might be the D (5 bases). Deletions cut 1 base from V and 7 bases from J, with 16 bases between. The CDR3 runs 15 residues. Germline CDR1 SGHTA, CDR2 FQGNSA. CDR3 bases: TGTGCCAGCAGCTTAGTCGGGCAGGGCCGTAGTGGCTACACCTTC. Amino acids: CASSLVGQGRSGYTF.

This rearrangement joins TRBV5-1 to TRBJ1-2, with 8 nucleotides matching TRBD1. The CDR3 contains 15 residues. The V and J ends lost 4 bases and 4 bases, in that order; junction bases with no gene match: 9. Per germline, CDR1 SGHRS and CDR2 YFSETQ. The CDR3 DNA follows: TGCGCCAGCAGCCTGGAGCCAACAGGGGGCTATGGCTACACCTTC. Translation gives CASSLEPTGGYGYTF. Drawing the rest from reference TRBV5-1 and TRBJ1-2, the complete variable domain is KAGVTQTPRYLIKTRGQQVTLSCSPISGHRSVSWYQQTPGQGLQFLFEYFSETQRNKGNFPGRFSGRQFSNSRSEMNVSTLELGDSALYLCASSLEPTGGYGYTFGSGTRLTVV.

The CDR3 DNA reads as TGTGCCAGCTCAAGACAGGGGAGGAATGGAAACACCATATATTTT. It yields the protein CASSRQGRNGNTIYF. The chain links TRBV6-4 to TRBJ1-3; TRBD1 aligns across 8 bases. With 8 bases clipped from V and 3 bases from J, the junction kept 9 bases outside the gene matches. Germline lookup yields CDR1 MRHNA and CDR2 SNTAGT. The CDR3 totals 15 residues.

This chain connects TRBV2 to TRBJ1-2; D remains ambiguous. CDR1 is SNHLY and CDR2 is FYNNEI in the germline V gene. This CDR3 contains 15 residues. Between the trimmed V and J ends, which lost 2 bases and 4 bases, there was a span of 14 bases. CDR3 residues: CASSENPWQFYGYTF. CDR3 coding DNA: TGTGCCAGCAGTGAAAACCCTTGGCAGTTCTATGGCTACACCTTC.

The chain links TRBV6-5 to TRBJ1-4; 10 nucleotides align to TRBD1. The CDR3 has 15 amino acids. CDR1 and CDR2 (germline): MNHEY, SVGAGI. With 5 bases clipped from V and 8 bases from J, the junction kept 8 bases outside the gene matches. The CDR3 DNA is TGTGCCAGCAGTCTGGGACAGGGGATTGGGGAAAAACTGTTTTTT. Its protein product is CASSLGQGIGEKLFF.